This entry lists 15 T cell receptor beta chains sequenced from one sample in a study of post-analysis software for immune sequencing data. Antigens for these TCRs are unknown. Study-level results: Controls had lower frequencies than patients of about 5 TRBV segments, which included TRBV5-6, TRBV5-1 and TRBV20-1.

The authors incorporated unique molecular identifiers into the TCR beta cDNA libraries. TCRdb recomputed calls from the PCR reads with MiXCR, one row per CDR3 protein. The sample has hundreds of thousands of distinct CDR3 sequences; roughly 50% are singletons. Sequenced: blood. All receptors derive from a girl aged 10-17 years with multiple sclerosis.

The chain carries TRBV6-4 and TRBJ2-3; possibly TRBD1 for D (6 bases). The V gene's germline CDR1 is MRHNA and CDR2 SNTAGT. The CDR3 is 14 amino acids. V lost 4 bases and J 4 bases, leaving 12 bases between the germline ends. CDR3 residues: CASSAGADADTQYF. The CDR3 coding sequence is TGTGCCAGCAGTGCAGGGGCGGACGCAGATACGCAGTATTTT.

The V gene is TRBV10-3, the J gene TRBJ2-7, with 7 positions matching TRBD2. V dropped 10 bases and J dropped 1; count of bases not matched to a gene: 4. The CDR3 spans 12 residues. The germline V gene has CDR1 ENHRY and CDR2 SYGVKD. In DNA form, the CDR3 reads TGTGCCACGGGAGGCACTTCCTACGAGCAGTACTTC. This codes for CATGGTSYEQYF.

The chain recombines TRBV5-1 with TRBJ2-7; no definite D call. This CDR3 comprises 13 residues. V shed 3 bases and J shed 5 bases, with 12 bases lying between them. Germline CDR1 SGHRS, CDR2 YFSETQ. This chain's CDR3 is CASSSILADEQYF. For the CDR3, the DNA is TGCGCCAGCAGCTCTATTTTGGCAGACGAGCAGTACTTC.

This rearrangement joins TRBV12-3 or TRBV12-4 to TRBJ1-2, with no clear D. V lost 6 bases and J 7 bases, leaving 12 bases between the germline ends. The CDR3 spans 12 residues. CDR3 in amino acids: CASSLTTGGYTF. The CDR3, as DNA: TGTGCCAGCAGCCTAACAACCGGTGGCTACACCTTC.

This clonotype was recorded a few times. The rearrangement links TRBV7-3 to TRBJ2-1; D ambiguous. CDR3 length equals 14 residues. Germline V gene sequence: CDR1 SGHTA, CDR2 FQGTGA. Trimming removed 2 bases at V and 8 bases at J, with 13 bases between. CDR3 in amino acids: CASSLGPVGYEQFF. In nucleotides, the CDR3 is TGTGCCAGCAGCTTAGGGCCTGTAGGGTATGAGCAGTTCTTC.

This clonotype was observed a few times. V and J are TRBV29-1 and TRBJ2-1; a weak D match, TRBD1 (6 bases). Looked up from germline, CDR1 is SQVTM and CDR2 is ANQGSEA. CDR3 length: 13 residues. Trimming left V 8 bases short and J 6 bases short, with 17 bases between. CDR3 nucleotide sequence: TGCAGCCTTCGGACAGCGACGGCCAATGAGCAGTTCTTC. Protein product: CSLRTATANEQFF.

The rearrangement joins TRBV29-1 to TRBJ2-3, with 8 bases aligning to TRBD1. The CDR3 is 14 amino acids. Trimming cost V 7 bases and J 0 bases; bases outside gene matches: 6. CDR1 and CDR2 from the germline V gene are SQVTM and ANQGSEA. The CDR3 protein is CSAIRTGSTDTQYF. Written as DNA, the CDR3 is TGCAGCGCGATAAGGACAGGGAGCACAGATACGCAGTATTTT.

The CDR3 reads CAGIREETQYF. CDR3 sequence (DNA): TGTGCCGGTATTCGCGAGGAGACCCAGTACTTC. The gene calls are TRBV30 and TRBJ2-5; unclear D gene. V was cut by 8 bases and J by 5 bases, with 12 bases left in between. Per germline, CDR1 GTSNPN and CDR2 SVGIG (reference sequence). The CDR3 totals 11 residues.

The table lists this clonotype with a count of one. This sequence joins TRBV20-1 and TRBJ2-1; 11 bases are shared with TRBD2. Germline CDR1 DFQATT, CDR2 SNEGSKA (reference sequence). V gave up 3 bases and J gave up 6 bases; unmatched junction bases: 7. The CDR3 totals 15 residues. This CDR3 reads CSARRTSGRRNEQFF. The CDR3 DNA reads TGCAGTGCTAGGAGAACTAGCGGGAGACGCAATGAGCAGTTCTTC.

This clonotype was detected only a few times. This sequence joins TRBV12-3 or TRBV12-4 and TRBJ2-5; 10 bases are shared with TRBD2. The V segment lost 6 bases and the J segment 5 bases; nucleotides outside the gene matches: 3. CDR3 size: 13 residues. The CDR3 nucleotides read TGTGCCAGCAGGCAGACTAGCGGGGAGACCCAGTACTTC. Its protein product is CASRQTSGETQYF.

The chain joins TRBV7-9 to TRBJ2-6; D is undetermined. Germline V gene lookup returns CDR1 SEHNR and CDR2 FQNEAQ (reference sequence). CDR3 length: 18 amino acids. The germline V and J ends were trimmed by 1 base and 0 bases, with 13 bases remaining between them. The CDR3 spells CASSLGAASGSGANVLTF. The CDR3 region has the DNA TGTGCCAGCAGCTTAGGGGCAGCCTCCGGCTCTGGGGCCAACGTCCTGACTTTC. Complete variable domain (other parts from reference TRBV7-9 and TRBJ2-6): DTGVSQNPRHKITKRGQNVTFRCDPISEHNRLYWYRQTLGQGPEFLTYFQNEAQLEKSRLLSDRFSAERPKGSFSTLEIQRTEQGDSAMYLCASSLGAASGSGANVLTFGAGSRLTVL.

The chain recombines TRBV10-3 with TRBJ2-2; TRBD1 matches at 8 bases. The CDR3 consists of 20 residues. Trimming removed 9 bases from V and 14 bases from J; junction bases left unmatched: 35. CDR1 ENHRY and CDR2 SYGVKD come from the germline V gene. The CDR3 nucleotides are TGTGCCATAGAAGACAGGTCTGCCCCTGTAACATTGTGGGGACAGGTCTTCCTGTTTTTT. The encoded protein is CAIEDRSAPVTLWGQVFLFF.

This clonotype has just one count. The V gene is TRBV5-1, the J gene TRBJ2-1, with D perhaps assigned TRBD1 or TRBD2 (5 bases each). V shed 4 bases and J shed 2 bases, with 16 bases lying between them. Germline V CDR1 and CDR2: SGHRS, YFSETQ. The CDR3 is 16 residues long. Here the CDR3 reads CASSQNRDLAYNEQFF. As DNA, the CDR3 is TGCGCCAGCAGCCAGAACCGGGACCTCGCCTACAATGAGCAGTTCTTC.

In nucleotides, the CDR3 is TGTGCCAGCACCCCCTGGCAAGTCTCCTACAATGAGCAGTTCTTC. Its protein is CASTPWQVSYNEQFF. V usage is TRBV7-9 and J usage is TRBJ2-1; D gene uncertain. The CDR3 has 15 amino acids. The germline V and J ends were trimmed by 7 bases and 0 bases, with 13 bases remaining between them. The germline V gene has CDR1 SEHNR and CDR2 FQNEAQ (reference sequence).

J is TRBJ2-1 and V is TRBV7-3; unclear D gene. Trimming left V 5 bases short and J 0 bases short, with 14 bases between. Germline CDR1 and CDR2: SGHTA and FQGTGA. The CDR3 contains 16 residues. The CDR3 bases are TGTGCCAGCAGCCTCCGACACCGTAGCTCCTACAATGAGCAGTTCTTC. Protein product: CASSLRHRSSYNEQFF.